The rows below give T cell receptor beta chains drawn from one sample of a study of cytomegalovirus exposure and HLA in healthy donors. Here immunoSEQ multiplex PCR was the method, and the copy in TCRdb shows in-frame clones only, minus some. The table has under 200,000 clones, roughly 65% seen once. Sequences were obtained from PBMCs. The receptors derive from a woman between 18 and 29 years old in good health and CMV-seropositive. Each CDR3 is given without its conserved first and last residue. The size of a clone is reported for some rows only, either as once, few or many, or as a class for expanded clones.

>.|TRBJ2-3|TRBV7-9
ASSLDGPADTQY
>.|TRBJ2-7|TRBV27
ASSLSFGTPLSYEQY
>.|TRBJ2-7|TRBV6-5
ASRPGHLYEQY
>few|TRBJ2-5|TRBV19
ASSLASPGETQY
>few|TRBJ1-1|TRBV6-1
ASSDIGGAGEAF
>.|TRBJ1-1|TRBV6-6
ASRRGQGDTEAF
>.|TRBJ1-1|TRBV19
ASSNEDRGGTEAF
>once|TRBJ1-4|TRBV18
ASSPRRQRNEKLF
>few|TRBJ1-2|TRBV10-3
AISPGTSRLYT
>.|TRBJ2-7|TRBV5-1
ASKWDTHYEQY
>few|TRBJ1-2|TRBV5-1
ASSFPDSYGYT
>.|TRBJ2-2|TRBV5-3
ARSLDGSMNTGELF
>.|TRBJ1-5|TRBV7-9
SSSYQNQPQH
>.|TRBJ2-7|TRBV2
ASTLQASSYEQY
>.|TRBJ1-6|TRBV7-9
ASSLRKGGEGNSPLH
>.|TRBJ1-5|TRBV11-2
ASSARGNSNQPQH
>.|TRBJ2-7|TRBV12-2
ASRLAPQGTRYEQY
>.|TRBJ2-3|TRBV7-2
ASSARGSRTDTQY
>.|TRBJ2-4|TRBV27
ASSGAIAKNIQY
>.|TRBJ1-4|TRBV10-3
AISEQGRGNEKLF
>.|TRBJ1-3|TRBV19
ASSTGTGNPVWNTIY
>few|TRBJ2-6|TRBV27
ASSLLDRGLTSYLSGANVLT
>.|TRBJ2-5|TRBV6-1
ASSEGGSFGETQY
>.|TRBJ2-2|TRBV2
ATTGISNGELF
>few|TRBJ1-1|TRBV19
ASSMLYRGNEGEAF
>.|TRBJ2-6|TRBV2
ASSARYSGANVLT
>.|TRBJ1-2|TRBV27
ASSLSEYHYGYT
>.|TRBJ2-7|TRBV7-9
ASSFGTTAYEQY